This T cell receptor (beta chain) was sequenced in a study of OX40 agonist ivuxolimab in advanced cancers. The overall study: The dose-escalation group included hepatocellular carcinoma, melanoma, renal cell carcinoma and head and neck cancer.

Blood draws occurred at baseline, cycle 4 day 1, and cycle 7 day 1. J was trimmed by 1 base and V by 5 bases; bases with no gene match: 6. Germline V lookup: CDR1 SEHNR, CDR2 FQNEAQ (reference sequence). The CDR3 spans 16 residues. Here immunoSEQ multiplex PCR was the method, and the copy in TCRdb shows in-frame clones only, minus some. Seen here are nearly 65,000 clones, approximately 90% observed once, and the top ten hold around 4%. This clone showed up just a few times. Its antigen remains unknown. The study's findings and limits: Still undetermined is the antigen specificity of the expanded peripheral T cells. In the 0.1-3.0 mg/kg groups, partial responders showed among the lowest expansion.

This clonotype was sampled from an adult with an advanced solid tumor such as melanoma, head and neck, liver or kidney cancer. The specimen comprised CD4+ or CD8+ T cells sorted from blood, sampled in a trial of the OX40 agonist ivuxolimab. This sequence joins TRBV7-9 and TRBJ1-1; TRBD1 matches 11 bases. The CDR3 sequence is CASSAWTGGKNTEAFF. CDR3 coding DNA: TGTGCCAGCAGCGCCTGGACAGGGGGCAAGAACACTGAAGCTTTCTTT.